Listed below are T cell receptor beta chains from one sample, sequenced in a study of PD-1 blockade in mismatch repair-deficient tumors. Generated by immunoSEQ multiplex PCR, the TCRdb table keeps only in-frame clones and is missing some. Counted here are 65,000 to 80,000 clones, around 73% occurring once; the ten biggest clones make up roughly 6%. The sequences come from peripheral blood, collected 2 weeks after starting pembrolizumab. These receptors came from an adult with mismatch repair-deficient cancer. CDR3s include the opening cysteine and the closing phenylalanine or tryptophan. D genes are given only for firm matches. Size tells how often a clone was seen (once, few, many) or the class of an expanded clone, and some rows leave it out.

V	size	D	J	CDR3	DNA
TRBV5-6	-	-	TRBJ1-4	CASSTAGGTNEKLFF	TGTGCCAGCAGCACAGCGGGGGGAACTAATGAAAAACTGTTTTTT
TRBV7-6	-	-	TRBJ2-7	CASSFGSYEQYF	TGTGCCAGCAGCTTTGGTTCCTACGAGCAGTACTTC
TRBV11-3	-	TRBD2	TRBJ2-3	CASSLAATSSSDTQYF	TGTGCCAGCAGCTTAGCGGCGACTAGCAGCTCAGATACGCAGTATTTT
TRBV11-2	-	TRBD2	TRBJ2-1	CASSPRASGTTYNEQFF	TGTGCCAGCAGCCCCCGCGCCAGCGGGACTACCTACAATGAGCAGTTCTTC
TRBV10-2	-	TRBD2	TRBJ2-3	CATSGLAGSTDTQYF	TGCGCCACCTCGGGACTAGCTGGTAGCACAGATACGCAGTATTTT
TRBV19	-	-	TRBJ2-5	CASSIYDSSQETQYF	TGTGCCAGTAGTATTTACGACAGTTCACAAGAGACCCAGTACTTC
TRBV6-1	-	TRBD1	TRBJ1-1	CASSEQGGAEAFF	TGTGCCAGCAGCGAACAGGGGGGTGCTGAAGCTTTCTTT
TRBV7-6	-	-	TRBJ2-1	CASSLDGSGYNEQFF	TGTGCCAGCAGCTTAGACGGGTCCGGCTACAATGAGCAGTTCTTC
TRBV5-4	few	-	TRBJ1-1	CASSFDSNTEAFF	TGTGCCAGCAGCTTTGATTCGAACACTGAAGCTTTCTTT
TRBV7-6	few	TRBD2	TRBJ2-1	CASSISGDYNEQFF	TGTGCCAGCAGCATTAGCGGGGACTACAATGAGCAGTTCTTC
TRBV5-1	few	TRBD2	TRBJ2-1	CASKPPGTSGYNEQFF	TGCGCCAGCAAGCCCCCCGGGACTAGCGGATACAATGAGCAGTTCTTC
TRBV6-5	-	-	TRBJ1-5	CASSYSKQPQHF	TGTGCCAGCAGTTACTCAAAACAGCCCCAGCATTTT
TRBV7-9	-	-	TRBJ2-7	CASSLKDGYARNEQYF	TGTGCCAGCAGCTTAAAGGACGGTTACGCTCGGAACGAGCAGTACTTC